Listed below are T cell receptor beta chains from one sample, sequenced in a study of T cells after yellow fever vaccination. TCRdb ran MiXCR on the 5' RACE reads and lists one entry per CDR3 protein. The table has 300,000 to 350,000 distinct CDR3 sequences, 4% to 5.5% seen once. Sequenced material: PBMCs, taken 15 days after the yellow fever booster vaccination. The receptors shown here come from a man younger than 30 who received the YFV17D yellow fever vaccine. The CDR3 runs from the conserved cysteine through the conserved F or W. The order of the fields is V gene, clone size, J gene, D gene, CDR3 DNA, CDR3 protein. A D gene is named only where the DNA matches it firmly. The size field is filled for only some rows; it gives once, few, many or a size class.

v_call: TRBV6-5; clone_size: many; j_call: TRBJ2-4; d_call: NA; cdr3_nt: TGTGCCAGCAGTAGGGGGTATCTAGCCAAAAACATTCAGTACTTC; cdr3_aa: CASSRGYLAKNIQYF
v_call: TRBV19; clone_size: many; j_call: TRBJ2-3; d_call: NA; cdr3_nt: TGTGCCAGTACTCCGGGCAGCGGAGATACGCAGTATTTT; cdr3_aa: CASTPGSGDTQYF
v_call: TRBV4-3; clone_size: NA; j_call: TRBJ2-3; d_call: NA; cdr3_nt: TGCGCCAGCAGCCCGAATGGCGGCACAGATACGCAGTATTTT; cdr3_aa: CASSPNGGTDTQYF
v_call: TRBV20-1; clone_size: many; j_call: TRBJ2-5; d_call: NA; cdr3_nt: TGCAGTGCCCGAAGGAGGGTGGGGGAGACCCAGTACTTC; cdr3_aa: CSARRRVGETQYF
v_call: TRBV7-2; clone_size: many; j_call: TRBJ1-2; d_call: NA; cdr3_nt: TGTGCCAGCAGCCCAGGGGTAGGGCTGCTTGGCTACACCTTC; cdr3_aa: CASSPGVGLLGYTF
v_call: TRBV12-3/TRBV12-4; clone_size: few; j_call: TRBJ1-1; d_call: NA; cdr3_nt: TGTGCCAGCAGTTTAGCTCAGGGGGAAGCTTTCTTT; cdr3_aa: CASSLAQGEAFF
v_call: TRBV9; clone_size: NA; j_call: TRBJ2-7; d_call: TRBD1; cdr3_nt: TGTGCCAGCAGCGCCGGACAGGTAACCGAGCAGTACTTC; cdr3_aa: CASSAGQVTEQYF
v_call: TRBV7-2; clone_size: many; j_call: TRBJ2-4; d_call: NA; cdr3_nt: TGTGCCAGCAGCTTGGCGCCTTCGCCGTCGGTCCGAAACATTCAGTACTTC; cdr3_aa: CASSLAPSPSVRNIQYF
v_call: TRBV5-5; clone_size: few; j_call: TRBJ2-1; d_call: NA; cdr3_nt: TGTGCCAGCAGTAAGAATTCCTACAATGAGCAGTTCTTC; cdr3_aa: CASSKNSYNEQFF
v_call: TRBV5-1; clone_size: few; j_call: TRBJ2-2; d_call: TRBD2; cdr3_nt: TGCGCCAGCAGCTGGGGACTAGCGGGGAAGAACACCGGGGAGCTGTTTTTT; cdr3_aa: CASSWGLAGKNTGELFF
v_call: TRBV30; clone_size: few; j_call: TRBJ1-1; d_call: TRBD1; cdr3_nt: TGTGCCTGGGATAGGGACAGGGGGCGTCTAGCTTTCTTT; cdr3_aa: CAWDRDRGRLAFF
v_call: TRBV6-5; clone_size: NA; j_call: TRBJ1-2; d_call: NA; cdr3_nt: TGTGCCAGCGGTCCTAAGGGGAATGGCTACACCTTC; cdr3_aa: CASGPKGNGYTF
v_call: TRBV7-2; clone_size: many; j_call: TRBJ2-2; d_call: NA; cdr3_nt: TGTGCCAGCAGCCATCGACAGGACGCGAACACCGGGGAGCTGTTTTTT; cdr3_aa: CASSHRQDANTGELFF
v_call: TRBV14; clone_size: many; j_call: TRBJ1-2; d_call: NA; cdr3_nt: TGTGCCAGCAGCCAAGTAGGGTCAGTCCTAGGTGGCTACACCTTC; cdr3_aa: CASSQVGSVLGGYTF
v_call: TRBV29-1; clone_size: NA; j_call: TRBJ1-5; d_call: NA; cdr3_nt: TGCAGCGTTGTTCAGGGGTCGACGGGCCAGCCCCAGCATTTT; cdr3_aa: CSVVQGSTGQPQHF
v_call: TRBV7-2; clone_size: NA; j_call: TRBJ2-2; d_call: NA; cdr3_nt: TGTGCCAGCAGCGTAACAGGGTTCGGGGAGCTGTTTTTT; cdr3_aa: CASSVTGFGELFF
v_call: TRBV3-1; clone_size: NA; j_call: TRBJ2-3; d_call: NA; cdr3_nt: TGTGCCAGCAGCCAAGAATCGAGGGGAAGCACAGATACGCAGTATTTT; cdr3_aa: CASSQESRGSTDTQYF
v_call: TRBV6-2/TRBV6-3; clone_size: NA; j_call: TRBJ2-5; d_call: NA; cdr3_nt: TGTGCCAGCAGTTACCTCGGTTGGAGAGAGACCCAGTACTTC; cdr3_aa: CASSYLGWRETQYF
v_call: TRBV6-2/TRBV6-3; clone_size: NA; j_call: TRBJ2-1; d_call: TRBD2; cdr3_nt: TGTGCCAGCAGTTCCCCCGGCATTCCCCGGGGGGGCCATGAGCAGTTCTTC; cdr3_aa: CASSSPGIPRGGHEQFF
v_call: TRBV5-1; clone_size: few; j_call: TRBJ2-5; d_call: NA; cdr3_nt: TGCGCCAGCAGCTTGGGGGTGACCCAGTACTTC; cdr3_aa: CASSLGVTQYF
v_call: TRBV10-3; clone_size: many; j_call: TRBJ2-1; d_call: NA; cdr3_nt: TGTGCCAGCGGGACAGCTAATGAGCAGTTCTTC; cdr3_aa: CASGTANEQFF
v_call: TRBV6-5; clone_size: many; j_call: TRBJ2-1; d_call: NA; cdr3_nt: TGTGCCAGCAGCCCCAGTTGGCTTCTCTACAATGAGCAGTTCTTC; cdr3_aa: CASSPSWLLYNEQFF
v_call: TRBV7-2; clone_size: many; j_call: TRBJ2-2; d_call: NA; cdr3_nt: TGTGCCAGCAGCTCGGACCTGGCCGGGGAGCTGTTTTTT; cdr3_aa: CASSSDLAGELFF
v_call: TRBV5-6; clone_size: NA; j_call: TRBJ2-1; d_call: NA; cdr3_nt: TGTGCCAGCAGCTTGGTAGGGTTACCGGGGTTGCAGTTCTTC; cdr3_aa: CASSLVGLPGLQFF
v_call: TRBV20-1; clone_size: few; j_call: TRBJ1-2; d_call: NA; cdr3_nt: TGCACCTGCTCTGCCCGCGATTTGTATGGCTACACCTTC; cdr3_aa: CTCSARDLYGYTF
v_call: TRBV10-3; clone_size: many; j_call: TRBJ2-1; d_call: NA; cdr3_nt: TGTGCCATCAGTGTGGGCAGCGAGGACTACAATGAGCAGTTCTTC; cdr3_aa: CAISVGSEDYNEQFF
v_call: TRBV7-8; clone_size: many; j_call: TRBJ1-4; d_call: TRBD1; cdr3_nt: TGTGCCAGCAGCCGGACAGGGTACGAAAAACTGTTTTTT; cdr3_aa: CASSRTGYEKLFF